This T cell receptor (beta chain) was identified in a study of blood T cell repertoires in COVID-19. Per the authors' pipeline: From reference gene primer amplification, estimates of nucleated cell counts were derived. Method: immunoSEQ multiplex PCR; TCRdb's copy keeps in-frame clones and lacks some. V and J calls and clone size are those listed in that table; D and trimming were worked out from the DNA. The sample yields some 300,000 clones, about 87% seen once. The V gene's germline CDR1 is MGHRA and CDR2 YSYEKL. The CDR3 covers 14 residues. The ends were cut back, 2 bases at V and 7 bases at J, with 15 bases in the middle.

The TCR originated in a woman between 45 and 65 years old with COVID-19, enrolled during active disease. Sequenced: peripheral blood. This chain connects TRBV4-1 to TRBJ2-7; D is undetermined. The DNA for the CDR3 is TGCGCCAGCAGCCAACCTGCGAGGCTCTCAGAGCAGTACTTC. It translates to CASSQPARLSEQYF.